This TCR beta chain is drawn from a study of blood T cell repertoires in COVID-19. At the level of the study: PBMCs, B-cell-depleted T cells, or T cells provided the cDNA or gDNA that made up the material.

This CDR3 has 14 amino acids. Germline-derived CDR1 and CDR2 are LGHDT and YNNKEL (reference sequence). V lost 3 bases and J lost 5, with 10 bases in between. Per the study methods: Estimated nucleated cell counts came from reference gene primer amplification. Sequencing was performed with immunoSEQ multiplex PCR; in TCRdb, only in-frame clones are kept and a portion is missing. V and J calls and clone size follow that table, whereas D and trimming were derived from the DNA. The sample carries more than 95,000 clones, less than 90% recorded once. The sequenced sample was peripheral blood. This rearrangement joins TRBV3-1 (or the pseudogene TRBV3-2) to TRBJ2-2, with D perhaps TRBD2 (6 bases). This receptor was obtained from a human donor in a cohort sampled during active COVID-19. CDR3 loop: CASSHGAGTGELFF. The CDR3 DNA reads TGTGCCAGCAGCCATGGCGCGGGGACCGGGGAGCTGTTTTTT.